This TCR beta chain was sequenced for a study of cytomegalovirus exposure and HLA in healthy donors (dated by TCRdb to about 2017). Background on the whole study: According to an earlier analysis of 587 of the donors, 150 million to 200 million T cells yielded 95 million to 140 million unique TCR beta sequences and about 300 Gb of sequence data. Every discovery cohort repertoire had been produced on one sequencing platform. Donor age, sex, ethnicity and CMV serostatus were compiled alongside the repertoire data. Besides the first cohort of more than 650 subjects, a separate validation cohort made up of roughly 120 different subjects was used. To study patterns of TCR occurrence, a later analysis re-analyzed previously published TCR beta repertoires from hundreds of donors and added high-resolution HLA genotyping. A later genetic analysis took genome-wide SNP genotypes for about 55% of the 666 donors and used that subset as a discovery cohort. Roughly 5 DR-DQ haplotypes were handled as single units for association and clustering, since linkage in the cohort was strong. The number of typed donors differed by locus: about 629-640 for A, B, C, DRB1 and DQB1; some 500 for DQA1; over 600 for DPA1; and around 490 for DPB1. High-throughput TCR immunosequencing, statistical association of individual TCRs with disease status, and machine learning were combined to predict cytomegalovirus infection status. The T cell repertoires of 666 subjects were profiled by immunosequencing and related to cytomegalovirus serostatus. In an earlier analysis of roughly 540 of the donors, high-throughput TCR beta sequencing was used to judge whether each TCR beta V gene segment behaved as functional or pseudogenic. Across approximately 420 genotyped donors of the cohort, an average of about 240,000 unique TCR beta nucleotide sequences per donor were sequenced, and 15% to 20% of those sequences were non-productive. HLA typing included class I and class II loci at four-digit resolution. The study was designed to test whether signatures of past pathogen exposure could be identified by cataloging public T cell receptors. Among the roughly 390 genotyped donors, more than 70% belonged to the genetic ancestry cluster associated with self-reported Caucasian donors. An early release that covered about 600 HLA-typed donors contained around 300 gigabases of sequencing data and roughly 84 million unique TCR sequences. The later analysis used no new phenotypic data to find candidate immune exposures, relying instead on TCR beta sequences and their occurrence across donors.

The cohort consisted of 600 to 700 healthy bone marrow donors. At the time of sampling, every cohort member was nominally healthy, though immune exposures that went unrecorded were likely present. The donor tested CMV seronegative, placing the donor among the 350 to 400 seronegative members of the cohort. Each donor provided a peripheral blood sample, and peripheral blood mononuclear cells were used for TCR beta sequencing. The Qiagen DNeasy Blood Extraction Kit was used to extract genomic DNA from the blood cell samples. Beyond this particular receptor, the publication reports: Assigning TCR associations to individual alleles was difficult when HLA alleles, especially DR and DQ, strongly co-occurred. A further reported finding was that TCR beta sequences accurately predicted the HLA-A and HLA-B alleles for most subjects in the first cohort. Across donors, most TCR sequences were observed very rarely, whereas some public TCRs were present in many individuals. Because counts were too low, around 17 rarely observed V segments, including chromosome 9 orphons, were left out of the earlier analysis of roughly 600 of the donors. Some IMGT-functional V segments, including TRBV6-2 and TRBV6-3, could not be told apart with the 87-base-pair reads, so those segments were excluded. In a later analysis, HLA-associated TCR beta chains were found to be more clonally expanded and to have lower generation probabilities than equally common non-associated chains. Because HLA typing was unavailable for some donors at each locus, only the typed subset was used in association tests. Compared with the 666-donor mean, donors in an Asian-associated ancestry cluster had fewer N-insertions in productive TCRs, according to a later genetic analysis. A cluster of highly shared sequence variants was judged likely to be a technical artifact of the sequencing pipeline. Correlated functional status among segregating V segments might be attributable to linkage disequilibrium, but an unknown experimental factor could not be ruled out. According to a later analysis, most CMV-associated TCR beta chains appeared to be HLA-restricted, and the HLA associations seemed to be driven largely by CMV exposure. The authors suggested that the approach could potentially be extended to other disease states and immunological phenotypes. In vitro tests confirmed that a few of the cytomegalovirus-associated TCR beta chains recognize cytomegalovirus antigens. Cytomegalovirus status was reported to be diagnosed by the classifier with high specificity and sensitivity in both the original and validation cohorts. A later analysis associated about 17,000 TCR beta sequences with specific HLA alleles at a false discovery rate of 0.05. In a later analysis, several top co-occurrence clusters were reported to appear linked to parvovirus B19, influenza, CMV and Epstein-Barr virus. This cohort had only TCR beta chains sequenced, and the lack of alpha or paired-chain data limited which features could be detected. In a later genetic analysis, a missense DCLRE1C variant was associated with V-gene and J-gene trimming of TCR beta chains, and the association was replicated in an independent cohort. In a later analysis, the rate of TCR association differed among HLA loci, with DRB1 alleles having the most associated TCRs and HLA-C alleles having the fewest. Sequencing depth was assumed to be roughly uniform across donors in the presence/absence analyses, though that assumption may not hold. CMV serostatus was the only immune exposure information available for the cohort. A total of some 180 TCR beta chains were listed by the study as associated with cytomegalovirus. In an earlier analysis of a few hundred of the donors, most TCR beta V segments were observed in productive rearrangements about 90% or about 30% of the time, broadly matching IMGT annotations.

Library construction relied on the immunoSEQ multiplex PCR assay. The multiplex PCR relied on a mix of 60 forward primers for TCR Vbeta segments and 13 reverse primers for TCR Jbeta segments. A multiplex PCR assay on genomic DNA amplified the CDR3 region of rearranged TCR beta genes. On the Illumina HiSeq System, the amplified TCR beta libraries were sequenced as 87-base-pair reads. Under the source paper's analysis protocol: In a later analysis, about 80 million unique TCR beta chains were counted across the 500 to 850 repertoires, and approximately 9.9 million of these chains were shared by at least two donors. Raw reads were error-corrected and collapsed into unique sequences with a nearest-neighbor algorithm that merged closely related sequences to remove PCR and sequencing errors. To assign V, D and J gene segments, CDR3 sequences were aligned to IMGT reference sequences. For a sequence to be retained, a match of at least six nucleotides to both a V gene segment and a J gene segment was required. Rearrangements were classified as productive when the CDR3 lacked stop codons and remained in frame with V and J, and all other rearrangements were classified as non-productive. CDR3 was defined by IMGT convention, running from the second conserved V-encoded cysteine to the conserved J-encoded phenylalanine. Sequences without an unambiguous match to a single V gene segment were excluded from the earlier analysis of approximately 600 of the donors. An earlier analysis of approximately 590 of the donors called V segments functional above 56.7% productive rearrangements and segregating when the between-donor standard deviation exceeded 5%. To diagnose cytomegalovirus status from the catalog of TCR beta chain sequences, a statistical classification framework was built. In a later analysis, V and J genes were assigned by comparing TCR nucleotide sequences against IMGT/GENE-DB human TR gene sequences. The TCRdist pipeline was used in a later analysis to assign CDR3 sequences and most-parsimonious VDJ recombination scenarios. In a later analysis, each TCR beta chain was defined by its CDR3 amino acid sequence together with its V-gene family, and reads lacking a unique V-gene family were excluded. To address suspected cross-contamination and a sequencing artifact, a later analysis removed 450 to 700 highly shared, low-generation-probability nucleotide sequences. A later analysis calculated a clonal expansion index for each public chain from normalized within-repertoire ranks of inferred template counts. A later analysis computed generation probabilities with a VDJ recombination model fitted to out-of-frame rearrangements, and checked the results against IGoR. In a later analysis, hypergeometric tests were used to score TCR-TCR, TCR-HLA and TCR-CMV co-occurrence, with a repertoire-size bias correction applied to TCR pairs. False discovery rates were estimated in a later analysis by permuting HLA or CMV assignments 20 times. A later analysis grouped co-occurring TCRs with DBSCAN, adding TCRdist sequence similarity when clustering within HLA-allele-positive subsets. Repertoires with fewer than 30,000 or more than 120,000 public chains, plus five repertoires with anomalous nucleotide sharing, were excluded from co-occurrence clustering. The clones in this table, taken by TCRdb from immuneACCESS, are in-frame only. Not every clone is retained; where verified, under half of the shortfall comes from an unresolved V gene, and the cause of the rest is unknown. The V and J calls and the clone size are those of that table, but D and trimming were determined from the DNA. This sample holds 100,000 to 120,000 clones; 86% were observed only once. The leading ten clones occupy less than 2% of the sample.

About this clone itself: Its antigen is unknown. No per-base quality is available; no much larger clone lies one base away.

V is cut back by 0 bases and J by 7 bases, with 7 bases in the junction unmatched. The CDR3, from cysteine to phenylalanine, totals 17 residues. Kept here is only the CDR3 DNA, which spans 51 bases and is read in frame from base 1. Based on the germline V gene, the CDR1 and CDR2 sequences are MGHRA and YSYEKL. The chain was built from TRBV4-1 and TRBJ1-6; 9 nucleotides in the junction match TRBD1. This receptor was obtained from a middle-aged man in good health and CMV-seronegative. Sequences were obtained from PBMCs. The CDR3: CASSQEQGARRNSPLHF. The nucleotide sequence is given as TGCGCCAGCAGCCAAGAACAGGGGGCGCGTCGGAATTCACCCCTCCACTTT.